This T cell receptor (beta chain) emerged from a study of cytomegalovirus exposure and HLA in healthy donors. At the level of the study: Ancestry clustering placed more than 65% of 350 to 500 genotyped donors in the Caucasian-associated cluster. General observations from the study: In vitro testing confirmed a few CMV-associated chains as specific for CMV antigens. The HLA-A and HLA-B alleles of most subjects were reportedly predicted accurately from TCR beta sequences. In an earlier analysis, most TCR beta V segments were productive about 87% or about 30% of the time.

Turning to this clone: Its target is unknown.

Trimming removed 0 bases from V and 10 bases from J, with 15 bases in between. Germline V gene sequence: CDR1 MNHNS, CDR2 SASEGT. This CDR3 is 14 amino acids long. The primer mix had 60 Vbeta and 13 Jbeta primers. Assay: immunoSEQ multiplex PCR; the TCRdb copy retains only in-frame clones and omits some. Here the sample spans about 140,000 clones, 80% being singletons. Sequencing was performed on PBMCs. This chain connects TRBV6-1 to TRBJ1-1, with D hard to call. This clonotype was obtained from a man aged 35-49 years in good health and CMV-seropositive. The CDR3, as DNA: TGTGCCAGCAGTGAAGCGTATGGCCCACCGGGAGCTTTCTTT. Its protein product is CASSEAYGPPGAFF.